This record covers a single TCR beta chain. Its antigen is unidentified. Clones were sequenced by immunoSEQ multiplex PCR, and TCRdb holds only the in-frame ones, with some missing. The sample contains some 2,500,000 clones, 80% to 95% of which appear only once. This record belongs to a study of shared clonotypes between healthy human individuals. Study summary: The donors, a couple of women and three men, were aged 18 to 49. Used for every donor were three CD4 naive, three CD4 memory, two CD8 naive and one CD8 memory plate.

This CDR3 region has 15 residues. In germline, CDR1 is SGHVS, CDR2 FQNEAQ. Trimming took 5 bases from V and 2 from J, leaving 14 bases between them. Notes on the study in general: Donors were few, which limited the genetic and exposure-history diversity represented.

The CD4+ fraction was divided into a CD45RA+ naive subset and a CD45RA-negative memory subset. The chain recombines TRBV7-8 with TRBJ2-3; tentative D call: TRBD2 (5 bases). Sequences were obtained from naive CD4+ T cells from PBMCs. Sample subset: CD45RA+ positively selected. The TCR comes from a man aged 18-30 years in good health. Some clones in this sample may be carry-over from other donors' samples. The CDR3 nucleotides are TGTGCCAGCAGCCGTTTAGGACGGGACACAGATACGCAGTATTTT. Translating gives CASSRLGRDTDTQYF.